This T cell receptor beta chain was obtained from a study of T-cell reconstitution after alpha-beta-depleted transplantation in children. Trimming left V 1 base short and J 2 bases short, with 5 bases between. The CDR3 length is 14 residues. Germline V CDR1 and CDR2: MNHNS, SASEGT. Unique molecular identifiers were incorporated during preparation of the TCRbeta library. Using its own MiXCR run on the PCR reads, TCRdb lists one record per CDR3 protein. This table has approximately 110,000 distinct CDR3 sequences, under 13% appearing once. The source was PBMCs, collected before TCRalphabeta/CD19-depleted stem cell transplant. The TCR comes from a boy aged 2 to 10 with acute lymphoblastic leukemia, due to receive a stem cell transplant. The chain joins TRBV6-1 to TRBJ2-2; unclear D gene. This CDR3 is CASSEGGNTGELFF. The CDR3, as DNA: TGTGCCAGCAGTGAAGGGGGAAACACCGGGGAGCTGTTTTTT.